This T cell receptor beta chain originates from a study of cytomegalovirus exposure and HLA in healthy donors. Findings and limits, study-wide: Researchers counted around 170 TCR beta chains as cytomegalovirus-associated. Compared with the roughly 670-donor mean, an Asian-associated ancestry cluster reportedly had fewer N-insertions, according to a later analysis. Common viral pathogens were later found to be apparently linked to several of the most significant clusters.

Donors were ostensibly healthy at sampling, although undocumented immune exposures were probable. With regard to this clone: The antigen remains unidentified.

J gave up 7 bases and V 4 bases, and 9 bases lay outside the gene matches. The CDR3 is 14 amino acids. In germline, CDR1 is SGHRS, CDR2 YFSETQ. PCR employed 60 Vbeta and 13 Jbeta primers. Only in-frame clones appear in the TCRdb table, and some are missing; sequencing was by immunoSEQ multiplex PCR. Among about 150,000 clones, less than 85% were seen once, and the ten largest hold roughly 6%. The TCR comes from a man in his fifties in good health and CMV-seropositive. This chain uses TRBV5-1 with TRBJ1-1, with 8 bases aligning to TRBD1. The sample was PBMCs. CDR3 residues: CASSPGQVLYEAFF. The CDR3 nucleotides read TGCGCCAGCAGCCCGGGACAGGTCCTCTATGAAGCTTTCTTT.